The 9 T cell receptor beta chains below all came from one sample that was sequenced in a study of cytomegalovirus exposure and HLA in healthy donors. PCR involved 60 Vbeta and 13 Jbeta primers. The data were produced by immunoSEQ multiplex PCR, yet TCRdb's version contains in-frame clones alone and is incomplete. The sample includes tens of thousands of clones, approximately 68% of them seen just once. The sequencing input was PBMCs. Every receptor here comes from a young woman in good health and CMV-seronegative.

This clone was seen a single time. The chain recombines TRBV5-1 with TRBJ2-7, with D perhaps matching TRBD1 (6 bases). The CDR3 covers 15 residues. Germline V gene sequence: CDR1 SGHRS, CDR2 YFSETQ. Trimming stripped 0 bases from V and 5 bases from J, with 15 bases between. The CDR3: CASSLEQGKGHEQYF. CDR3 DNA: TGCGCCAGCAGCTTGGAGCAGGGGAAGGGCCACGAGCAGTACTTC.

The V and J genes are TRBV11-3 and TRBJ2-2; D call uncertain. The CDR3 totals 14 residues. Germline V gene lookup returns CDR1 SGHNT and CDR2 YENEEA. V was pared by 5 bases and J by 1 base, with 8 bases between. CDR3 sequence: CASSQVGNTGELFF. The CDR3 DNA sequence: TGTGCCAGCAGCCAGGTCGGGAACACCGGGGAGCTGTTTTTT.

The CDR3 region is CASSALSGGATDTQYF. For the CDR3, the DNA is TGTGCCAGCAGTGCCCTGAGCGGGGGGGCCACAGATACGCAGTATTTT. V and J are TRBV6-1 and TRBJ2-3, with 10 bases identical to TRBD2. With V trimmed by 4 bases and J by 2 bases, 6 bases remained unmatched. The CDR3 is made up of 16 amino acids. Germline V gives CDR1 MNHNS, CDR2 SASEGT.

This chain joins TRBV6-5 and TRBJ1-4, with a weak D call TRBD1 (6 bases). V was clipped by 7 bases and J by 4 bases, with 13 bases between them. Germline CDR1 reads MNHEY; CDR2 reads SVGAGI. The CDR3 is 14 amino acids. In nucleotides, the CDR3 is TGTGCCAGCACCAAGGGGGGGAATAATGAAAAACTGTTTTTT. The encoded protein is CASTKGGNNEKLFF.

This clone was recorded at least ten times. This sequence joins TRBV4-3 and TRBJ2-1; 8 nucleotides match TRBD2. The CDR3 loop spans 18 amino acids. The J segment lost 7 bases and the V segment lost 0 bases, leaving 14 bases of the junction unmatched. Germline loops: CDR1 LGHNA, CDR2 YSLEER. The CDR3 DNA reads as TGCGCCAGCAGCCAAGAAGCCGACGGGGGGGCGTTGATGAATGAGCAGTTCTTC. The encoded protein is CASSQEADGGALMNEQFF.

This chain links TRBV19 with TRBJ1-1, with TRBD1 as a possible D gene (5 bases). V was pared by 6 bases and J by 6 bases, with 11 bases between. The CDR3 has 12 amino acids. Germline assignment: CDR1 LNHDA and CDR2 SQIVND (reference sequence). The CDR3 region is CASSRQGSEAFF. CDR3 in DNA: TGTGCCAGTAGCCGGCAGGGCTCTGAAGCTTTCTTT. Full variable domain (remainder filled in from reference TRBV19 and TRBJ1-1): DGGITQSPKYLFRKEGQNVTLSCEQNLNHDAMYWYRQDPGQGLRLIYYSQIVNDFQKGDIAEGYSVSREKKESFPLTVTSAQKNPTAFYLCASSRQGSEAFFGQGTRLTVV.

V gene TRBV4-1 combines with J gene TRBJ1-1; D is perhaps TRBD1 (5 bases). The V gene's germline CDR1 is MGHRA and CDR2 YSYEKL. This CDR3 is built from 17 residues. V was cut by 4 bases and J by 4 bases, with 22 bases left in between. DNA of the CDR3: TGCGCCAGCAGCCCCCCCTCAGGACAATCCCGAGCCACTGAAGCTTTCTTT. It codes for CASSPPSGQSRATEAFF.

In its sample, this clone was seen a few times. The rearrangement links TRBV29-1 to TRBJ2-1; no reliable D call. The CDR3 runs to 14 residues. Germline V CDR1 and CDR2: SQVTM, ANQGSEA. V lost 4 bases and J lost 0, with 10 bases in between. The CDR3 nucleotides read TGCAGCGTTGGCCTTGTGAGCTCCTACAATGAGCAGTTCTTC. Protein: CSVGLVSSYNEQFF.

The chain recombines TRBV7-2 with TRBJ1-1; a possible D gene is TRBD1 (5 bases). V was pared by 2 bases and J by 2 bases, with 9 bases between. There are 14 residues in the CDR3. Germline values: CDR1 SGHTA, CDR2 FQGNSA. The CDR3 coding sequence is TGTGCCAGCAGCTTACAGGGCCGCAACACTGAAGCTTTCTTT. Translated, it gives CASSLQGRNTEAFF.